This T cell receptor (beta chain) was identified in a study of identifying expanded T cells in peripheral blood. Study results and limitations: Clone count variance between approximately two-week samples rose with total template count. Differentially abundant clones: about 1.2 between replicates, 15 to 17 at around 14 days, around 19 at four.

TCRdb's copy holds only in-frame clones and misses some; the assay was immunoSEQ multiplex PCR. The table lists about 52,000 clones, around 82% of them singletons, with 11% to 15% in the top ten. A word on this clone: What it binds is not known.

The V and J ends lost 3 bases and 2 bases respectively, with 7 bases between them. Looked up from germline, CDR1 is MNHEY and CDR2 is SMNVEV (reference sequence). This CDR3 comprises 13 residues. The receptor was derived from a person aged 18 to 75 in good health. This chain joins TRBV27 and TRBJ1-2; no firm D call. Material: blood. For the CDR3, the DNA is TGTGCCAGCAGTTTCCGGTCGAACTATGGCTACACCTTC. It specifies CASSFRSNYGYTF.